This TCR beta chain was found in a study of T cell changes during pregnancy in multiple sclerosis. Clones were read by immunoSEQ multiplex PCR, and TCRdb kept only the in-frame ones, dropping some. The sample holds 75,000 to 95,000 clones, approximately 92% seen once. This CDR3 spans 16 amino acids. From germline, CDR1 is SGHDT and CDR2 YYEEEE. Deletions cut 2 bases from V and 2 bases from J, with 15 bases between. J is TRBJ2-3 and V is TRBV5-6; no definite D call. The sequencing here drew on peripheral blood, taken after pregnancy. This clonotype was sampled from a female donor with multiple sclerosis, enrolled in a pregnancy study. CDR3 nucleotides: TGTGCCAGCAGCTTAGGCGGCGGTGGGTTCACAGATACGCAGTATTTT. Its translation: CASSLGGGGFTDTQYF. Supplemented by reference TRBV5-6 and TRBJ2-3, the full variable domain reads DAGVTQSPTHLIKTRGQQVTLRCSPKSGHDTVSWYQQALGQGPQFIFQYYEEEERQRGNFPDRFSGHQFPNYSSELNVNALLLGDSALYLCASSLGGGGFTDTQYFGPGTRLTVL.